This TCR beta chain is from a study of CD8 T cells in Susac syndrome (dated by TCRdb to between 2019 and 2020). With respect to the entire study: Whether CD8+ T cell activation and differentiation in Susac syndrome was antigen driven was tested using repertoire sequencing. The clonality of the CD8+ T cell repertoire was compared across around twelve healthy donors, some 14 Susac syndrome patients and roughly 15 multiple sclerosis patients. What the work shows at the level of the full study, not this receptor alone: The TCR sequencing and HLA analysis was acknowledged to have included a relatively small number of individuals.

The germline V gene specifies SGHRS as CDR1 and YFSETQ as CDR2. V drops 0 bases and J drops 6 bases, leaving 13 bases in between. The CDR3 numbers 14 residues from cysteine through phenylalanine. The entry retains the CDR3 DNA only, 42 bases that are in frame from base 1. RNA was extracted using the RNeasy kit, and roughly 0.5 to 1 microgram was reverse transcribed with random hexamers. The immunoSEQ multiplex PCR assay, which covers 54 Vbeta and 13 Jbeta segments, was used to amplify TCR beta CDR3 regions. PCR amplification bias was corrected using a synthetic template baseline for primer optimization and computational correction. The source study handled its data this way. Reads were assigned to V, D and J genes according to IMGT and analyzed in immunoSEQ Analyzer, with only productive sequences retained. Clonality was computed as one minus Shannon entropy normalized by log2 of the number of productive unique sequences. For each patient and control, public and private clones were evaluated within the 100 most prevalent clones. Susac-specific clones were defined as absent from healthy and MS cohorts, around 970 published viral clones and other ImmuneACCESS disease sequences. TCRdb's own reprocessing of the public reads used fastp at Q25 and MiXCR and kept productive beta chains. Entries are consolidated by CDR3 protein sequence, retaining the most common genes and DNA. These V and J calls are TCRdb output, not the study's own analysis. Here the sample has about 180,000 distinct CDR3 sequences; approximately 95% occur a single time. Of the sample, 0.15% to 0.2% falls within the top ten clones.

Peripheral blood CD8+ and CD4+ T cells from healthy donors, Susac syndrome patients and multiple sclerosis patients were profiled using high-throughput TCR beta sequencing. The multiple sclerosis controls were treatment-naive patients who had stable or active relapsing-remitting disease and met the revised McDonald criteria. Bulk CD8+ and CD4+ T cells were purified by magnetic negative isolation, while CD8+ TEMRA cells were enriched using FACS. Blood was collected in EDTA tubes and processed within 24 hours, with PBMCs isolated through density gradient centrifugation. PBMCs intended for TCR sequencing were cryopreserved in liquid nitrogen and were subsequently thawed in a 37 degrees C water bath. The sorted or isolated CD4+, CD8+ and CD8+ TEMRA cells had a purity of 90% or higher. With respect to this clonotype: Its recognized antigen is unknown. One base away there is no much larger clone; base qualities are not given.

Sequencing was done on a sample of CD8+ T cells from PBMCs. The sequence links TRBV5-1 to TRBJ2-7, and the D gene may be TRBD1, 5 bases matching. The TCR comes from a human donor with multiple sclerosis. This receptor carries the CDR3 CASSLDLRRGEQYF. In nucleotide form, the sequence is TGCGCCAGCAGCTTGGATTTGCGTAGGGGCGAGCAGTACTTC. The full variable domain, completed from the reference TRBV5-1 and TRBJ2-7 proteins outside the CDR3, reads KAGVTQTPRYLIKTRGQQVTLSCSPISGHRSVSWYQQTPGQGLQFLFEYFSETQRNKGNFPGRFSGRQFSNSRSEMNVSTLELGDSALYLCASSLDLRRGEQYFGPGTRLTVT.